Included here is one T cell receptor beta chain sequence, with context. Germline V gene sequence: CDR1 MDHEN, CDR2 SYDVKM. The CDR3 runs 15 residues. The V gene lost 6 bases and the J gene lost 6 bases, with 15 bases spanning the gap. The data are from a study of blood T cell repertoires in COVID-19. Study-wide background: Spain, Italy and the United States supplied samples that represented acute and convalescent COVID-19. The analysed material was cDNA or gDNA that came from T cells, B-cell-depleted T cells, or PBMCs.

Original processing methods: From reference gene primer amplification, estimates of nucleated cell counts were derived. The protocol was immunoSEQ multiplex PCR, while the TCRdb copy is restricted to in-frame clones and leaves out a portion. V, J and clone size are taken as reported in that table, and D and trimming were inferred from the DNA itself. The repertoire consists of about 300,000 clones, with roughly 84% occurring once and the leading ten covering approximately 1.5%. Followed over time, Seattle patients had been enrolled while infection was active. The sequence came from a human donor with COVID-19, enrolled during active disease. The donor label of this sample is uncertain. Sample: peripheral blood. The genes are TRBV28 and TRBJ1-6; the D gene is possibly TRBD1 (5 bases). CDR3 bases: TGTGCCAGCAGGAGCGCAGGGTACTCTAATTCACCCCTCCACTTT. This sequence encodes CASRSAGYSNSPLHF. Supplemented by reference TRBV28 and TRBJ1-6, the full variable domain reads DVKVTQSSRYLVKRTGEKVFLECVQDMDHENMFWYRQDPGLGLRLIYFSYDVKMKEKGDIPEGYSVSREKKERFSLILESASTNQTSMYLCASRSAGYSNSPLHFGNGTRLTVT.